The T cell receptor (beta chain) described here comes from a study of blood T cell repertoires in COVID-19. Study summary: COVID-19 samples collected from the United States, Italy and Spain covered acute and convalescent phases. PBMCs, B-cell-depleted T cells, or T cells provided the cDNA or gDNA that made up the material.

As originally analysed: Estimates of nucleated cell counts were drawn from the amplification of reference gene primers. Libraries were prepared by immunoSEQ multiplex PCR; TCRdb keeps only in-frame clonotypes and omits some of them. That table furnishes V, J and clone size, whereas the DNA furnished D and trimming. The table records about 210,000 clones, about 87% of them present only once. Sequences were obtained from peripheral blood. The TCR comes from a man between 60 and 70 years old with acute or convalescent COVID-19.

CDR3 bases: TGTGCCACCAGTGCCGGGGGGGCTGGCGTTAATGAGCAGTTCTTC. Its protein product is CATSAGGAGVNEQFF. This chain uses TRBV24-1 with TRBJ2-1, with 8 bases lining up with TRBD2. V lost 5 bases to trimming and J lost 7 bases; unmatched junction nucleotides: 9. The CDR3 has 15 residues. CDR1 KGHDR and CDR2 SFDVKD come from the germline V gene.